The TCR beta chain under discussion was sequenced for a study of blood T cell repertoires in COVID-19. Whole-study context: Specimens from acute and convalescent COVID-19 originated in the United States, Italy and Spain. Sample material is recorded as cDNA or gDNA derived from T cells, B-cell-depleted T cells, or PBMCs.

This clone occurred once. The J segment lost 2 bases and the V segment lost 8 bases, leaving 4 bases of the junction unmatched. This CDR3 contains 13 residues. Germline CDR1 reads MNHEY; CDR2 reads SVGAGI. In the authors' methods: The assay estimated nucleated cells by amplifying reference gene primers. Assay used: immunoSEQ multiplex PCR; TCRdb lists only in-frame clones, some missing. V, J and clone size are those of that table, while D and trimming were read from the DNA. The profile covers 140,000 or so clones, with less than 90% appearing a single time and about 2.5% taken by the ten largest. Recruited during active infection, patients (from Seattle) were subsequently followed longitudinally.

The receptor's source is a human donor with COVID-19, enrolled during active disease. The donor label of this sample is uncertain. The chain has TRBV6-5 and TRBJ1-1; 8 bases fit TRBD1. The specimen was peripheral blood. In DNA form, the CDR3 reads TGTGCCAGCGGACAGGGAGTAAACACTGAAGCTTTCTTT. Its protein is CASGQGVNTEAFF.